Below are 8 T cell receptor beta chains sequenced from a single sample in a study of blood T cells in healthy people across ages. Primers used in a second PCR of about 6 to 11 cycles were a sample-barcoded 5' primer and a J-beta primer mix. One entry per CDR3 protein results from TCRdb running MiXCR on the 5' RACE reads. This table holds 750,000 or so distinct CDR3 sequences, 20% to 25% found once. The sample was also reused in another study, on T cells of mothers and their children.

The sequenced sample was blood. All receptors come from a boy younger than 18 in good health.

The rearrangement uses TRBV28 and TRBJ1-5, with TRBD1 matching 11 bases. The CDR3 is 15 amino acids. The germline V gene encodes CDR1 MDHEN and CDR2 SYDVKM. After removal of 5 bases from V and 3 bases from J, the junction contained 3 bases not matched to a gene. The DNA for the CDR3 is TGTGCCAGCAGTGGACAGGGGGCTTTCAATCAGCCCCAGCATTTT. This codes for CASSGQGAFNQPQHF.

The CDR3 loop reads CASRRGAGGQTQYF. In DNA, the CDR3 is TGTGCCAGCAGGAGGGGAGCGGGAGGTCAGACCCAGTACTTC. The V and J genes are TRBV7-2 and TRBJ2-5, with 9 bases fitting TRBD2. The CDR3 sequence is 14 residues long. Germline V gene data show CDR1 as SGHTA and CDR2 as FQGNSA. Trimming removed 6 bases from V and 6 bases from J; junction bases left unmatched: 8.

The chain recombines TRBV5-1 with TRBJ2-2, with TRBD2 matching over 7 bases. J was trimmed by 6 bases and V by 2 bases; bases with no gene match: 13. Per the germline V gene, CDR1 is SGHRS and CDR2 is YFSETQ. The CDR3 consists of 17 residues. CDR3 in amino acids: CASSLSVAGARAGELFF. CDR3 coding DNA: TGCGCCAGCAGCTTATCCGTCGCGGGAGCGAGGGCCGGGGAGCTGTTTTTT.

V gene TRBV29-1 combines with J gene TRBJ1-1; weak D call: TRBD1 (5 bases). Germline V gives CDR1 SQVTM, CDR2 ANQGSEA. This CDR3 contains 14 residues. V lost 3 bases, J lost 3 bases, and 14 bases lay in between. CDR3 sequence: CSVDVSGGDTEAFF. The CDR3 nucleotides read TGCAGCGTTGACGTTTCGGGGGGTGACACTGAAGCTTTCTTT.

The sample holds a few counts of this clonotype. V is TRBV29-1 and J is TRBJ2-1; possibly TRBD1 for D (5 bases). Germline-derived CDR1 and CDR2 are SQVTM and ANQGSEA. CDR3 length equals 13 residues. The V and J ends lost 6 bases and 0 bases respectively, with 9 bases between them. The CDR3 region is CSVVGDSYNEQFF. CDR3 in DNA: TGCAGCGTAGTAGGGGACTCCTACAATGAGCAGTTCTTC.

CDR3 amino acids: CASSLGGTTGGNTIYF. The CDR3 DNA follows: TGCGCCAGCAGCTTGGGGGGGACTACCGGCGGTAACACCATATATTTT. The chain couples TRBV5-1 to TRBJ1-3; a possible D gene is TRBD1 (5 bases). CDR3 length: 16 amino acids. Germline lookup yields CDR1 SGHRS and CDR2 YFSETQ. V was pared by 0 bases and J by 7 bases, with 17 bases between.

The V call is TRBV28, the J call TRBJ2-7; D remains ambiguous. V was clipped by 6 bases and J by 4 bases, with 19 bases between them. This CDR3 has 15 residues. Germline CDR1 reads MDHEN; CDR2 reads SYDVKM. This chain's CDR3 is CASRLAVGWDYEQYF. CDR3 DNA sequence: TGTGCCAGCAGACTGGCAGTCGGGTGGGATTACGAGCAGTACTTC.

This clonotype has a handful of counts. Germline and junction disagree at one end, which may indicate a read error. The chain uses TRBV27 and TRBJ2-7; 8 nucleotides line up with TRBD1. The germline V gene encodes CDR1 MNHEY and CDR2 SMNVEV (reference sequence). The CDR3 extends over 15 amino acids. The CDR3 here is CASSWSGTGAYEQCF. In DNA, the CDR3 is TGTGCCAGCAGTTGGTCCGGGACAGGTGCCTACGAGCAGTGCTTC.